Each of the 7 T cell receptor beta chains below was sequenced from the same sample in a study of metastatic and nonmetastatic thyroid tumors. Thyroid surgery was preceded by no treatment in any patient. From the PCR reads, TCRdb re-called clones with MiXCR. Here the sample spans roughly 34,000 clones, over 20% being singletons. Source material: tumor tissue. Receptors were obtained from a male donor with papillary thyroid cancer or a benign thyroid nodule (not recorded which). Some clones in this sample may be carry-over from other donors' samples.

This clone was counted at least ten times. The CDR3 is CASSQGRTEQYF. CDR3 DNA sequence: TGCGCCAGCAGCCAAGGGAGGACCGAGCAGTACTTC. The chain joins TRBV4-3 to TRBJ2-7; maybe TRBD2 (5 bases). The CDR3 spans 12 residues. Trimming cost V 1 base and J 6 bases, with 7 bases left between them. Germline CDR1 LGHNA, CDR2 YSLEER.

This clone was seen repeatedly, ten times or more. The chain is built from TRBV20-1 and TRBJ1-1; perhaps TRBD1 as D (6 bases). Trimming took 2 bases from V and 4 from J, leaving 8 bases between them. The CDR3 covers 12 residues. CDR1 and CDR2 from the germline V gene are DFQATT and SNEGSKA (reference sequence). The CDR3 region is CSARQGSTEAFF. The CDR3, as DNA: TGCAGTGCTAGACAGGGGTCCACTGAAGCTTTCTTT.

This clone was counted many times. The chain uses TRBV20-1 and TRBJ2-7, with D tentatively TRBD2 (5 bases). The V gene lost 4 bases and the J gene lost 3 bases, with 10 bases spanning the gap. The CDR3 length is 12 residues. Germline V gene data show CDR1 as DFQATT and CDR2 as SNEGSKA (reference sequence). CDR3 sequence: CSANSGLYEQYF. The CDR3 nucleotides are TGCAGTGCTAACAGCGGACTCTACGAGCAGTACTTC.

This clone was seen more than once but under ten times. This chain uses TRBV3-1 with TRBJ2-5; 11 bases map to TRBD2. The CDR3 runs 17 residues. With V trimmed by 1 base and J by 5 bases, 9 bases remained unmatched. Germline V CDR1 and CDR2: LGHDT, YNNKEL (reference sequence). The CDR3 DNA sequence: TGTGCCAGCAGCCAAGGCTTACTAGCGGGAGTGGGTGAGACCCAGTACTTC. Protein: CASSQGLLAGVGETQYF.

The gene calls are TRBV4-1 and TRBJ1-1; the D is unclear. From germline, CDR1 is MGHRA and CDR2 YSYEKL. Trimming pared 0 bases from V and 9 bases from J, leaving 14 bases between. The length of the CDR3 is 14 residues. The CDR3 nucleotides are TGCGCCAGCAGCCAAGATTCAGCGGAGGCTAAAGCTTTCTTT. Translation gives CASSQDSAEAKAFF.

This clone appeared a few times. A much larger clone lies a single base off, so this may be a read error. This sample includes further DNA sequences coding for the same CDR3. This chain uses TRBV4-2 with TRBJ2-1; D uncertain. This CDR3 spans 14 amino acids. Germline V gives CDR1 LGHNA, CDR2 YNFKEQ. The V gene lost 2 bases and the J gene lost 4 bases, with 9 bases spanning the gap. DNA for the CDR3: TGTGCCAGCAGCCAAATAGGCCCATACAATGAGCAGTTCTTC. Translated: CASSQIGPYNEQFF.

As regards this clone: Mismatch with germline at one junction end may stem from a read error. The chain employs TRBV28 and TRBJ2-1; 7 bases fit TRBD1. Per germline, CDR1 MDHEN and CDR2 SYDVKM. There are 14 residues in the CDR3. The CDR3 loop reads CASSSGQLNNDQFF. The CDR3 bases are TGTGCCAGCAGTTCGGGACAGCTGAACAATGATCAGTTCTTC.